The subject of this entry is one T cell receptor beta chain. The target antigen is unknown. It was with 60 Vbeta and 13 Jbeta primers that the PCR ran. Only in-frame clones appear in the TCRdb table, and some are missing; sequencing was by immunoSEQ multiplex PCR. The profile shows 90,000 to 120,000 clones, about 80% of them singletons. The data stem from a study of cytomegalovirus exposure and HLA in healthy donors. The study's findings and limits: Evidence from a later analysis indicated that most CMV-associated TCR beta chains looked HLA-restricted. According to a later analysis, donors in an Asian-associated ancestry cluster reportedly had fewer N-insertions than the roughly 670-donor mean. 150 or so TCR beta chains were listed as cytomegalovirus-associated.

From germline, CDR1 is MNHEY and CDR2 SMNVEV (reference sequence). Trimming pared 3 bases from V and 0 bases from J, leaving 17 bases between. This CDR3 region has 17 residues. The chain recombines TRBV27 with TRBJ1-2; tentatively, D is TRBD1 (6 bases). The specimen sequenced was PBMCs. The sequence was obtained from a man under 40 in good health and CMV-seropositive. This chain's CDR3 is CASSFFSEGTPNYGYTF. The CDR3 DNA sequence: TGTGCCAGCAGTTTTTTTTCAGAAGGGACACCTAACTATGGCTACACCTTC.